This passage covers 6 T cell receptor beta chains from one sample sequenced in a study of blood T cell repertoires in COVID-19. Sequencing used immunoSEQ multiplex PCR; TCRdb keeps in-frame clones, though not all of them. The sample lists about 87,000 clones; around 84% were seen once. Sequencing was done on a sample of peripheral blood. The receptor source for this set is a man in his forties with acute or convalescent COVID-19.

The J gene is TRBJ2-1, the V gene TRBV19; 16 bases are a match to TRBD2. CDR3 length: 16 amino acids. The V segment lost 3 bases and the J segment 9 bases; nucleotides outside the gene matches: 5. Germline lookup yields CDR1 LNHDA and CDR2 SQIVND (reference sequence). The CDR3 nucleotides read TGTGCCAGTAGTATTCCGGGACTAGCGGGAGGGGGTGAGCAGTTCTTC. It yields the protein CASSIPGLAGGGEQFF.

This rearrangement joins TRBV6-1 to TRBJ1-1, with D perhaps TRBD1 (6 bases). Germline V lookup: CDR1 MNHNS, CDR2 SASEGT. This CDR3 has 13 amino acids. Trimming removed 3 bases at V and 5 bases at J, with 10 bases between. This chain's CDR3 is CASSEGHRTEAFF. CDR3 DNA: TGTGCCAGCAGTGAGGGACACCGAACTGAAGCTTTCTTT.

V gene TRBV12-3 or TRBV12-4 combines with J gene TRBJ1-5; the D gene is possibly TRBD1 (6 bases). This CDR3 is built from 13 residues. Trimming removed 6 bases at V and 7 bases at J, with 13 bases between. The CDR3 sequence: CASSLDRSQPQHF. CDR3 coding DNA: TGTGCCAGCAGCCTGGACAGAAGCCAGCCCCAGCATTTT.

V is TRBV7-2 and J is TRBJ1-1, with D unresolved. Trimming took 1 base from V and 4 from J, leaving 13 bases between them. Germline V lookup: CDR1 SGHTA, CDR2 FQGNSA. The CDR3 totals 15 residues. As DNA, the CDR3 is TGTGCCAGCAGCTTAGAGTCCGGGGAAGGCACTGAAGCTTTCTTT. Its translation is CASSLESGEGTEAFF.

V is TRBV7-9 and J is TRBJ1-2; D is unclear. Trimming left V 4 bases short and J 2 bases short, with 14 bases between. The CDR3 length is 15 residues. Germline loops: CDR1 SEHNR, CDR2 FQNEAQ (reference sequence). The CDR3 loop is CASSSPWTGNYGYTF. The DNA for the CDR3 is TGTGCCAGCAGCTCCCCATGGACGGGGAACTATGGCTACACCTTC. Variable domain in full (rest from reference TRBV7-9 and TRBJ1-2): DTGVSQNPRHKITKRGQNVTFRCDPISEHNRLYWYRQTLGQGPEFLTYFQNEAQLEKSRLLSDRFSAERPKGSFSTLEIQRTEQGDSAMYLCASSSPWTGNYGYTFGSGTRLTVV.

CDR3 nucleotide sequence: TGTGCCAGCAGTTCTGTACGCCGGGATGGCTACACCTTC. This codes for CASSSVRRDGYTF. V and J are TRBV12-3 or TRBV12-4 and TRBJ1-2; D is ambiguous. Trimming removed 4 bases from V and 6 bases from J, with 12 bases in between. There are 13 residues in the CDR3.